Sequencing of this TCR beta chain was carried out in a study of blood T cell repertoires in COVID-19. The wider study: Donors in the United States, Italy and Spain gave samples during acute or convalescent COVID-19. In each case, the material was cDNA or gDNA derived from T cells, B-cell-depleted T cells, or PBMCs.

The authors' processing: Reference gene primer amplification gave nucleated cell count estimates. Clones were sequenced by immunoSEQ multiplex PCR, and TCRdb holds only the in-frame ones, with some missing. V and J calls and clone size are copied from that table; D and trimming were computed from the DNA. The profile covers about 190,000 clones, with roughly nine tenths appearing a single time and around 1.1% taken by the ten largest. The CDR3 has 12 residues. Per the germline V gene, CDR1 is LNHDA and CDR2 is SQIVND (reference sequence). The V end was cut by 6 bases, the J end by 8 bases, with 13 bases between.

The sequenced material came from peripheral blood. This receptor was identified in a man aged 25-45 years with acute or convalescent COVID-19. This chain connects TRBV19 to TRBJ1-2, with D unclear. The CDR3 here is CASSLTGRGYTF. The CDR3 bases are TGTGCCAGTAGCTTAACGGGTCGAGGCTACACCTTC.